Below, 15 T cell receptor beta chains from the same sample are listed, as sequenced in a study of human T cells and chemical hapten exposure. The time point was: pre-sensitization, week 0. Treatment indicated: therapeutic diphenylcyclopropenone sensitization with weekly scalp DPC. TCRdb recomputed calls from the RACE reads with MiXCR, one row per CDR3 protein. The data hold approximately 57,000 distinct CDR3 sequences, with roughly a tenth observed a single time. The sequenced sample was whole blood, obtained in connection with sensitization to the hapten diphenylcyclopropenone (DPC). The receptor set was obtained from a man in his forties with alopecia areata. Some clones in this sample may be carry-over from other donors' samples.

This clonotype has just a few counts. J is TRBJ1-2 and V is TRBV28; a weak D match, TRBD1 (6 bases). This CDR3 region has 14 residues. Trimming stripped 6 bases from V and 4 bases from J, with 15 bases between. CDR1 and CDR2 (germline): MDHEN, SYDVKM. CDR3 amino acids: CASRIQGTLYGYTF. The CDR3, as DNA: TGTGCCAGCAGAATTCAGGGGACCCTCTATGGCTACACCTTC.

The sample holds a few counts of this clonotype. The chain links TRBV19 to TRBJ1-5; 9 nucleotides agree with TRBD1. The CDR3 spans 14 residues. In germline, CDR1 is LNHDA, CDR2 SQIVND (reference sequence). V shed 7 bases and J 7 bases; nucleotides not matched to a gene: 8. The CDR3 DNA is TGTGCCAGTATGATACAGGGGGCTACCCAGCCCCAGCATTTT. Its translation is CASMIQGATQPQHF. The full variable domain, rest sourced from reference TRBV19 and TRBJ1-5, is DGGITQSPKYLFRKEGQNVTLSCEQNLNHDAMYWYRQDPGQGLRLIYYSQIVNDFQKGDIAEGYSVSREKKESFPLTVTSAQKNPTAFYLCASMIQGATQPQHFGDGTRLSIL.

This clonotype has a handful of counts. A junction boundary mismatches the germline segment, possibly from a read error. CDR3 amino acids: CASSARPRAQRSGELFF. The CDR3, as DNA: TGTGCCAGCAGCGCTAGACCCCGGGCCCAGCGATCCGGGGAGCTTTTTTTT. This chain joins TRBV9 and TRBJ2-2, with D perhaps TRBD2 (5 bases). Germline V CDR1 and CDR2: SGDLS, YYNGEE. This CDR3 contains 17 residues.

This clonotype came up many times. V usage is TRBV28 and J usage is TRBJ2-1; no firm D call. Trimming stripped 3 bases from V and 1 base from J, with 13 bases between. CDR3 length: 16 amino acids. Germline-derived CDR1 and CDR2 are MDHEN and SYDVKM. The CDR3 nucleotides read TGTGCCAGCAGTTTCGCTCTCAGTAGTTCCTACAATGAGCAGTTCTTC. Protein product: CASSFALSSSYNEQFF.

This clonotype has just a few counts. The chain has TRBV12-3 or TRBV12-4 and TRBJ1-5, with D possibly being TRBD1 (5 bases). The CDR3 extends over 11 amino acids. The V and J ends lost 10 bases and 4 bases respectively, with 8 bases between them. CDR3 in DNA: TGTGCCATTGGGGGGAATCAGCCCCAGCATTTT. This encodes CAIGGNQPQHF.

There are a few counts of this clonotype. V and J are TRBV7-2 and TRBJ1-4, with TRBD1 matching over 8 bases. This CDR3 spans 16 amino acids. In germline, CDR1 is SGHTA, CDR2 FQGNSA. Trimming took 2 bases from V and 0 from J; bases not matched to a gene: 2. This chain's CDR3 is CASSLRQGSTNEKLFF. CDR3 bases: TGTGCCAGCAGCTTAAGACAGGGGTCAACTAATGAAAAACTGTTTTTT.

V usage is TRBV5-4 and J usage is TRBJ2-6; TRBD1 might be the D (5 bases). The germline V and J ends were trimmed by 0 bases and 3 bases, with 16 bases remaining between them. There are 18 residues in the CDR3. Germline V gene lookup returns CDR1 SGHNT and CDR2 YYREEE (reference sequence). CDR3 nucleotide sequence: TGTGCCAGCAGCTTGGGAGGACACCTGACCTTTGGGGCCAACGTCCTGACTTTC. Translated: CASSLGGHLTFGANVLTF.

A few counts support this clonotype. As DNA, the CDR3 is TGTGCCAGCAGATGGGGCACCACCTACGAGCAGTACTTC. It translates to CASRWGTTYEQYF. The rearrangement uses TRBV12-3 or TRBV12-4 and TRBJ2-7, with a weak D call TRBD1 (5 bases). Trimming removed 6 bases at V and 2 bases at J, with 11 bases between. The CDR3 is 13 amino acids.

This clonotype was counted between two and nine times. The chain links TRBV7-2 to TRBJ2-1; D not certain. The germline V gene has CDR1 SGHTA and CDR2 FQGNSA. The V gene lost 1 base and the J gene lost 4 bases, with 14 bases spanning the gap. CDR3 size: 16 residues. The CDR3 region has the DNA TGTGCCAGCAGCTTAGATCCCCGTACGATTTACAATGAGCAGTTCTTC. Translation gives CASSLDPRTIYNEQFF.

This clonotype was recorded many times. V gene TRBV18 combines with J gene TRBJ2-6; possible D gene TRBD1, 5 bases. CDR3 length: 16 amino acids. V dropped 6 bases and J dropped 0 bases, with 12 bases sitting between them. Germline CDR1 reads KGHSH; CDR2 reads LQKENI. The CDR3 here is CASSPDRSSGANVLTF. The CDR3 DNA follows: TGTGCCAGCTCGCCAGACAGAAGCTCTGGGGCCAACGTCCTGACTTTC. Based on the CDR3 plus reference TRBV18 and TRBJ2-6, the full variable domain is NAGVMQNPRHLVRRRGQEARLRCSPMKGHSHVYWYRQLPEEGLKFMVYLQKENIIDESGMPKERFSAEFPKEGPSILRIQQVVRGDSAAYFCASSPDRSSGANVLTFGAGSRLTVL.

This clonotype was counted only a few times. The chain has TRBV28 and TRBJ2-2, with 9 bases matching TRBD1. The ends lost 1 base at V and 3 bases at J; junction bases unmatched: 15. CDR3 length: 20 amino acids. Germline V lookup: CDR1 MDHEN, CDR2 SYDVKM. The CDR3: CASSLSPRTYRGPYTGELFF. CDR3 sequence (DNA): TGTGCCAGCAGTTTATCCCCACGGACCTACAGGGGGCCTTACACCGGGGAGCTGTTTTTT.

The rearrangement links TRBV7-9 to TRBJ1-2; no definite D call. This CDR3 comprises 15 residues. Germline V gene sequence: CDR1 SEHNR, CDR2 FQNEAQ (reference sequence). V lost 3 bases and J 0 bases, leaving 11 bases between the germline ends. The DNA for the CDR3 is TGTGCCAGCAGCTTGGGGTTAGAAGCTAACTATGGCTACACCTTC. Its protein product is CASSLGLEANYGYTF.

CDR3 in DNA: TGTGCCAGCAGTTTAAGAAGCTCCGGGACAGTCAAAAACATTCAGTACTTC. As protein: CASSLRSSGTVKNIQYF. The chain recombines TRBV27 with TRBJ2-4, with 7 bases lining up with TRBD1. Germline CDR1 is MNHEY and CDR2 is SMNVEV (reference sequence). Germline trimming cut 2 bases from V and 3 bases from J; bases unmatched to any gene: 10. The CDR3 is 17 residues long.

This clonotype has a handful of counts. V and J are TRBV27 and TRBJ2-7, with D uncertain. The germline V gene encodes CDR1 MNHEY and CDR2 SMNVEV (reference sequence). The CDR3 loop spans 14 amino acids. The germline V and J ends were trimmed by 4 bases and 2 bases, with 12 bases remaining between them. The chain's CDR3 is CASSWKFPTYEQYF. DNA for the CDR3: TGTGCCAGCAGTTGGAAGTTTCCAACCTACGAGCAGTACTTC.

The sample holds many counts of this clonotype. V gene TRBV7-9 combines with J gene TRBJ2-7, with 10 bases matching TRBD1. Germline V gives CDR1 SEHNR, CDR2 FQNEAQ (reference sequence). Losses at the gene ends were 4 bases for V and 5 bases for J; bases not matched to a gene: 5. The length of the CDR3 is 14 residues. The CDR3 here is CASSSRDRGDEQYF. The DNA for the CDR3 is TGTGCCAGCAGCTCCCGGGACAGGGGTGACGAGCAGTACTTC.